This record concerns one T cell receptor (beta chain) sequence. It lacks a known antigen. Per-base quality was not reported, and no clone a single base away is much larger than it. The sample comes from a study of shared clonotypes between healthy human individuals (dated by TCRdb to the early 2020s). With respect to the entire study: The cohort included a few men and two women between 18 and 49 years of age. Between about 0.9 and 8.9 billion PBMCs per donor were obtained by leukapheresis. For each donor, three plates each were used for CD4 naive and CD4 memory, two plates were used for CD8 naive, and one plate was used for CD8 memory. Blood TCR repertoires of roughly five healthy adults were deeply sequenced to estimate repertoire size and the extent of clonotype sharing between individuals. Libraries were prepared and TCR repertoires were sequenced by different laboratories using diverse techniques, in order to increase sequencing depth and limit assay-specific biases.

For the CD8 naive samples, CD45RO-negative cells were positively selected for CCR7, yielding a CD45RA+CCR7+ population from which TemRA cells were excluded. The donors were healthy, HIV-negative adults who had no recently reported acute infections or vaccinations. Every donor was a Caucasian adult living in Nashville, Tennessee, USA. Blood was collected by leukapheresis, and PBMCs were isolated by Ficoll-Histopaque density gradient centrifugation and then cryopreserved in liquid nitrogen vapor phase. Purity and quantity of every magnetically sorted T cell population were checked by analytical flow cytometry. Genomic DNA was isolated from each sorted fraction and quantified by UV absorbance on a Nanodrop 2000c. TCR CDR3 regions were amplified from genomic DNA by multiplex PCR using the deep immunoSEQ assay. Extracted genomic DNA from each cell subset was spread evenly across all wells of several immunoSEQ 96-well plates, with each plate serving as a replicate. Each replicate PCR for sorted subsets received approximately 220 ng genomic DNA, equal to about 30,000 T cell genomes. Purified libraries were quantified with a Qubit 3.0 fluorometer, sized on a Bioanalyzer 2100, and re-quantified with the KAPA Library Quantification kit. A separate single-read 150-cycle Illumina NextSeq 550 flow cell was used to sequence each immunoSEQ 96-well plate. From the authors' description of their analysis: Because the immunoSEQ output held only junctional sequences and lacked quality scores, the filtering could not match the filtering applied to full-length reads. To assign V/J genes and CDR3, sequences were annotated against IMGT germline references using PyIR, a Python wrapper for IgBLAST v1.9. Reads were removed for weak V/J assignments (E-value above 1e-6), missing CDR3, stop codons, out-of-frame junctions, or ambiguous translated residues. V3J clonotypes were defined by identical inferred V gene, J gene, and CDR3 amino acid sequence. Percentage overlap between repertoires was computed as shared unique clonotypes divided by the size of the smaller repertoire. Three approaches were used to assess repertoire richness: RTK rarefaction, the Chao1 estimator, and Recon v2.1 estimates of unobserved clonotypes. For all TCRbeta clonotypes obtained by the gDNA method from a few donors, generation probabilities were computed with OLGA. TCRdb re-hosts the immuneACCESS table, in-frame sequences only. Its copies lack some clones; in the studies checked, an unresolved V gene accounts for under half of them, and the cause for the rest is not known. V and J calls plus clone size are reproduced from that table; the DNA served to infer D and trimming. This sample has about 2 million clones in its table, and just under 95% of those were observed once. Together, the top ten hold roughly 1% of the sample.

What the work shows at the level of the full study, not this receptor alone: Sampling was restricted to blood, and TCR repertoires in tissue are likely to differ from TCR repertoires in blood. Estimated clonotype richness was generally larger for naive than for memory subsets. When several donors were compared, the shared fraction of clonotypes was 5% to 6.5% for naive CD4, 3.5% for naive CD8, 2.3% for memory CD4, and 0.4% for memory CD8. Based on pairwise subsampling, the degree of clonotype sharing among donors was expected to be affected by sequencing depth. Even with the large sequencing depth, rarefaction of the sorted-subset datasets indicated that sequencing was incomplete. The genetic and exposure-history diversity represented was limited by the small number of donors. Compared with non-shared clonotypes, the clonotypes found in all four sorted-subset donors had higher generation probabilities.

Germline trimming: 4 bases from V, 2 bases from J; junction bases outside gene matches: 11. The CDR3 starts with the cysteine, ends with the phenylalanine, and has 16 residues. The only DNA kept is the CDR3, 48 bases in frame from the first base. CDR1 and CDR2 are drawn from the germline V gene: SGDLS, YYNGEE. The sequence was collected from a man aged 18 to 29 in good health. The sequenced material came from naive CD8+ T cells sorted from blood. What the cell subset or site label conveys for this sample: CD45RA+CCR7+. The V and J segments used are TRBV9 and TRBJ2-5; 7 middle bases align to TRBD2. The nucleotide sequence reads as follows: TGTGCCAGCAGCTCCCTGGGAGGGGACCCACAAGAGACCCAGTACTTC. Its product reads: CASSSLGGDPQETQYF.